The 19 T cell receptor beta chains presented below share a single source sample, sequenced in a study of T cells in Graves' hyperthyroidism and ophthalmopathy. Using RNA transcripts as the source, TCR beta CDR3 regions were amplified. The HTBI primer set served for first-round RT-PCR of the TCR CDR3. One entry per CDR3 protein, called by TCRdb with MiXCR from the multiplex PCR reads. The table has 350,000 to 400,000 distinct CDR3 sequences, roughly 20% seen once. The sequenced sample consisted of blood. The receptor source for this set is a man aged 18 to 35 with Graves' ophthalmopathy.

A remark on this clonotype: A much larger clone is a single base away; this may be a read error. The V call is TRBV9, the J call TRBJ1-4, with D unresolved. This CDR3 has 15 residues. Germline V gives CDR1 SGDLS, CDR2 YYNGEE. V was clipped by 0 bases and J by 6 bases, with 12 bases between them. In nucleotides, the CDR3 is TGTGCCAGCAGCGTAGGTACCCTCGGAGATGAAAAACTGTTTTTT. Amino acids: CASSVGTLGDEKLFF. The full variable domain, rest sourced from reference TRBV9 and TRBJ1-4, is DSGVTQTPKHLITATGQRVTLRCSPRSGDLSVYWYQQSLDQGLQFLIQYYNGEERAKGNILERFSAQQFPDLHSELNLSSLELGDSALYFCASSVGTLGDEKLFFGSGTQLSVL.

This chain joins TRBV15 and TRBJ2-5, with D perhaps matching TRBD1 or TRBD2 (6 bases each). CDR1 and CDR2 from the germline V gene are LNHNV and YYDKDF (reference sequence). V lost 0 bases, J lost 3 bases, and 11 bases lay in between. CDR3 length: 15 residues. The CDR3 loop is CATSRDGQREETQYF. Here the CDR3 DNA reads TGTGCCACCAGCAGAGATGGACAGCGGGAAGAGACCCAGTACTTC.

The chain joins TRBV28 to TRBJ2-7; perhaps TRBD2 as D (5 bases). CDR3 length: 12 amino acids. V was cut by 1 base and J by 6 bases, with 7 bases left in between. Per germline, CDR1 MDHEN and CDR2 SYDVKM. CDR3 residues: CASSLLLAEQYF. CDR3 bases: TGTGCCAGCAGTTTATTGCTAGCCGAGCAGTACTTC.

This clonotype showed up many times. The chain recombines TRBV2 with TRBJ2-7; the D is unclear. CDR1 and CDR2 (germline): SNHLY, FYNNEI. The CDR3 length is 10 residues. Deletions cut 7 bases from V and 5 bases from J, with 6 bases between. CDR3 coding DNA: TGTGCCAGCATTAGCCACGAGCAGTACTTC. Amino acid sequence: CASISHEQYF.

In this sample, this clonotype turned up a few times. The chain is built from TRBV18 and TRBJ2-3, with TRBD2 matching over 13 bases. CDR3 size: 13 residues. After removal of 3 bases from V and 14 bases from J, the junction contained 5 bases not matched to a gene. From germline, CDR1 is KGHSH and CDR2 LQKENI. CDR3 amino acids: CASSPVTSGGAYF. In DNA form, the CDR3 reads TGTGCCAGCTCACCGGTCACTAGCGGGGGGGCGTATTTT.

This clonotype was counted ten times or more. The V gene is TRBV5-1, the J gene TRBJ1-1, with 9 bases lining up with TRBD1. The CDR3 is made up of 15 amino acids. V shed 4 bases, J shed 2 bases, and the junction held 6 bases outside the gene matches. In germline, CDR1 is SGHRS, CDR2 YFSETQ. The CDR3 spells CASSPGQGPNTEAFF. CDR3 nucleotide sequence: TGCGCCAGCAGCCCGGGACAGGGACCTAACACTGAAGCTTTCTTT.

The genes are TRBV4-1 and TRBJ1-5; D gene uncertain. CDR1 and CDR2 from the germline V gene are MGHRA and YSYEKL. CDR3 length: 19 amino acids. Trimming left V 0 bases short and J 0 bases short, with 18 bases between. The chain's CDR3 is CASSQERRLGRYSNQPQHF. As DNA, the CDR3 is TGCGCCAGCAGCCAAGAAAGACGGTTAGGGCGATATAGCAATCAGCCCCAGCATTTT.

At least ten counts were recorded for this clonotype. The V gene is TRBV3-1, the J gene TRBJ2-2, with D perhaps matching TRBD1 (6 bases). Germline-derived CDR1 and CDR2 are LGHDT and YNNKEL (reference sequence). CDR3 size: 17 residues. The V gene lost 2 bases and the J gene lost 1 base, with 14 bases spanning the gap. CDR3 nucleotides: TGTGCCAGCAGCCAACGACGACAGGCCGGGAACACCGGGGAGCTGTTTTTT. This sequence encodes CASSQRRQAGNTGELFF.

This clonotype was picked up a small number of times. A junction boundary mismatches the germline segment, possibly from a read error. J is TRBJ2-2 and V is TRBV4-1; the D is unclear. The germline gives CDR1 MGHRA, CDR2 YSYEKL. The CDR3 consists of 12 residues. The CDR3 is CASSLPTGQPSF. Here the CDR3 DNA reads TGCGCCAGCAGCCTACCCACTGGGCAGCCGTCTTTT.

To note about this clonotype: Since the CDR3 does not end with the conserved phenylalanine or tryptophan, this likely comes from a read error. V and J are TRBV5-1 and TRBJ2-7; D may be TRBD2 (5 bases). This CDR3 spans 13 amino acids. V shed 0 bases and J shed 3 bases, with 7 bases lying between them. Germline V lookup: CDR1 SGHRS, CDR2 YFSETQ. The CDR3 loop reads CASSLEDFYEQYS. The CDR3 bases are TGCGCCAGCAGCTTGGAGGACTTCTACGAGCAGTACTCC.

This clonotype was detected once. The V and J genes are TRBV2 and TRBJ2-7; 8 bases match TRBD1. Germline assignment: CDR1 SNHLY and CDR2 FYNNEI. CDR3 size: 15 residues. Trimming cost V 6 bases and J 2 bases; bases outside gene matches: 9. CDR3 coding DNA: TGTGCCAGCAGCTGGGAGACAGGGGCCCCCTACGAGCAGTACTTC. Amino acids: CASSWETGAPYEQYF.

CDR3 nucleotide sequence: TGCAGTGCTAGAGCCTCCGGGACCCCGGGGCCACCCCTCCACTTT. Translation gives CSARASGTPGPPLHF. This chain links TRBV20-1 with TRBJ1-6, with D tentatively TRBD1 (5 bases). CDR3 length: 15 residues. Germline lookup yields CDR1 DFQATT and CDR2 SNEGSKA (reference sequence). Trimming cost V 1 base and J 11 bases, with 18 bases left between them.

This clonotype was observed a handful of times. The chain carries TRBV5-1 and TRBJ1-4; D gene uncertain. The V gene's germline CDR1 is SGHRS and CDR2 YFSETQ. The CDR3 is 13 residues long. V was pared by 3 bases and J by 4 bases, with 7 bases between. The CDR3 DNA follows: TGCGCCAGCAGCTGGAGGCTTAATGAAAAACTGTTTTTT. Protein product: CASSWRLNEKLFF.

This clonotype was seen at least ten times. The chain carries TRBV5-1 and TRBJ1-1, with no clear D. CDR3 length: 14 residues. Trimming pared 2 bases from V and 0 bases from J, leaving 8 bases between. Germline V gene sequence: CDR1 SGHRS, CDR2 YFSETQ. The CDR3 reads CASSLQTVNTEAFF. Here the CDR3 DNA reads TGCGCCAGCAGCTTACAAACGGTGAACACTGAAGCTTTCTTT. The entire variable domain, with the rest obtained from reference TRBV5-1 and TRBJ1-1, is as follows: KAGVTQTPRYLIKTRGQQVTLSCSPISGHRSVSWYQQTPGQGLQFLFEYFSETQRNKGNFPGRFSGRQFSNSRSEMNVSTLELGDSALYLCASSLQTVNTEAFFGQGTRLTVV.

This clonotype was detected many times. The CDR3 reads CASNPGGGYTEAFF. CDR3 in DNA: TGTGCCAGCAACCCGGGGGGGGGCTACACTGAAGCTTTCTTT. The J gene is TRBJ1-1, the V gene TRBV12-3 or TRBV12-4; a weak D match, TRBD1 (6 bases). Trimming removed 7 bases from V and 3 bases from J, with 15 bases in between. The CDR3 totals 14 residues.

This clonotype has ten or more counts. V and J are TRBV14 and TRBJ2-1; possible D gene TRBD2, 5 bases. Germline V lookup: CDR1 SGHDN, CDR2 FVKESK. The V end was cut by 4 bases, the J end by 8 bases, with 9 bases between. The CDR3 sequence is 12 residues long. The CDR3 sequence: CASSPGYYEQFF. The DNA of the CDR3 is TGTGCCAGCAGCCCGGGGTATTATGAGCAGTTCTTC.

The rearrangement joins TRBV6-2 or TRBV6-3 to TRBJ2-2; D is tentatively TRBD1 or TRBD2 (5 bases each). Trimming shortened V by 5 bases and J by 3 bases, and 16 bases separated the two germline ends. There are 16 residues in the CDR3. Germline loops: CDR1 MNHEY, CDR2 SVGEGT. CDR3 DNA: TGTGCCAGCAGTGTACCGGGGCAGGGATACACCGGGGAGCTGTTTTTT. Amino acid sequence: CASSVPGQGYTGELFF.

Details on this clonotype: A much more abundant neighbour one base away suggests this may be a read error. This chain links TRBV7-3 with TRBJ2-2; possibly TRBD1 or TRBD2 for D (5 bases each). Germline values: CDR1 SGHTA, CDR2 FQGTGA. The CDR3 runs 14 residues. DNA for the CDR3: TGTGCCAGCAAGGGGACCCCGAACACCGGGGAGCCGTTTTTT. Translating gives CASKGTPNTGEPFF. Variable domain in full (rest from reference TRBV7-3 and TRBJ2-2): GAGVSQTPSNKVTEKGKYVELRCDPISGHTALYWYRQSLGQGPEFLIYFQGTGAADDSGLPNDRFFAVRPEGSVSTLKIQRTERGDSAVYLCASKGTPNTGEPFFGEGSRLTVL.

This clonotype was seen a few times. This chain uses TRBV2 with TRBJ2-2; 10 bases line up with TRBD1. V dropped 3 bases and J dropped 3; count of bases not matched to a gene: 4. Per germline, CDR1 SNHLY and CDR2 FYNNEI. CDR3 length: 16 amino acids. This chain's CDR3 is CASSDGTGVHTGELFF. Written as DNA, the CDR3 is TGTGCCAGCAGTGACGGGACAGGGGTCCACACCGGGGAGCTGTTTTTT.